This T cell receptor beta chain was sequenced during a study of neoadjuvant anti-PD-1 for oral cavity cancer. Study background: Non-progressing patients received a fourth nivolumab dose near day 43, then surgery on days 50-56.

Only in-frame clones appear in the TCRdb table, and some are missing; sequencing was by immunoSEQ multiplex PCR. Of 15,000 to 20,000 clones listed, approximately 60% were seen once; the top ten hold roughly 2.8%. The CDR3 runs to 13 residues. J lost 4 bases, V lost 4 bases, and 2 bases had no gene match. Germline V gene sequence: CDR1 SGHNT, CDR2 YYREEE (reference sequence). The TCR originated in a person aged 40-85 years with oral cavity squamous cell carcinoma. This chain connects TRBV5-4 to TRBJ1-2; 9 bases are shared with TRBD1. This material consisted of PBMCs, taken before nivolumab (anti-PD-1) treatment. The CDR3 is CASSEGQGYGYTF. Here the CDR3 DNA reads TGTGCCAGCAGCGAGGGACAGGGCTATGGCTACACCTTC.